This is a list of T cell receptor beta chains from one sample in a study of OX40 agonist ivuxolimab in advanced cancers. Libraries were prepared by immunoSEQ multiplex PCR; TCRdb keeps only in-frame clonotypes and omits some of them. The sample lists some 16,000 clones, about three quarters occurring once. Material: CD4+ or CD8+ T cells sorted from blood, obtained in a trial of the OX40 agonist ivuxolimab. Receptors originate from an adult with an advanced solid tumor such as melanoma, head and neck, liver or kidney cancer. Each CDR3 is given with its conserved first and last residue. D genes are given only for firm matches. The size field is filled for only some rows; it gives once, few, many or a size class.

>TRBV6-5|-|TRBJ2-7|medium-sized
TGTGCCAGCAGTCTCCCTAGCAGGAACGAGCAGTACTTC
CASSLPSRNEQYF
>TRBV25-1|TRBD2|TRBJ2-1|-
TGTGCCAGCAGTGAATCTCGTCTAGCGGGGGACAATGAGCAGTTCTTC
CASSESRLAGDNEQFF
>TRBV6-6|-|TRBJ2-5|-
TGTGCCAGCAGTTACTCGGTTGGGGAGACCCAGTACTTC
CASSYSVGETQYF
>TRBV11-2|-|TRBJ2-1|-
TGTGCCAGCAGCGCGAGTGCCCCTTACAATGAGCAGTTCTTC
CASSASAPYNEQFF
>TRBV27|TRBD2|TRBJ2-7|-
TGTGCCAGCAGTTTAGGGACTAGTTTCTACGAGCAGTACTTC
CASSLGTSFYEQYF
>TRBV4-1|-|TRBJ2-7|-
TGCGCCAGCAGCCAAGACGACATAGTCTCCTACGAGCAGTACTTC
CASSQDDIVSYEQYF
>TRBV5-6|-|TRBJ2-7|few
TGTGCCAGCAGCTCCAGACAGCGAGCCTACGAGCAGTACTTC
CASSSRQRAYEQYF
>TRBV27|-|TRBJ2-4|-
TGTGCCAGCAGTCAAGGGACGACTCAGTACTTC
CASSQGTTQYF
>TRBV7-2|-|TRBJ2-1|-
TGTGCCAGCAGCTTAATCATGGCAGACAATGAGCAGTTCTTC
CASSLIMADNEQFF
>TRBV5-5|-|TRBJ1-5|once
TGTGCCAGCAGCTTGACGCTGGGGGGCAATCAGCCCCAGCATTTT
CASSLTLGGNQPQHF
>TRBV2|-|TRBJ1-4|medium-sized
TGTGCCAGCAGAACACCCGACCGGTTGGAAAAACTGTTTTTT
CASRTPDRLEKLFF
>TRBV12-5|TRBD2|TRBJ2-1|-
TGTGCTAGTGCCGCCGGACTAGCGGGCTCCTACAATGAGCAGTTCTTC
CASAAGLAGSYNEQFF
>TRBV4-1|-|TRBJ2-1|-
TGCGCCAGCAGCCCTTCCCACAATGAGCAGTTCTTC
CASSPSHNEQFF
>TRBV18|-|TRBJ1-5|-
TGTGCCAGCTCACCGGGGCAGGGAATCCAGCCCCAGCATTTT
CASSPGQGIQPQHF
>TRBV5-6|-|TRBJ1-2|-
TGTGCCAGCAGCCATTCTGGGGCAGTCTATGGCTACACCTTC
CASSHSGAVYGYTF
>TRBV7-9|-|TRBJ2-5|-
TGTGCCAGCAGCGAAGACAGGAAAGAGACCCAGTACTTC
CASSEDRKETQYF
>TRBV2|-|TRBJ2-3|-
TGTGCCAGCAGTGATCCTAGCACAGATACGCAGTATTTT
CASSDPSTDTQYF
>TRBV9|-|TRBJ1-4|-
TGTGCCAGCAGCGTTGGGGGAGCTGAAAAACTGTTTTTT
CASSVGGAEKLFF
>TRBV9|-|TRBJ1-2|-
TGTGCCAGCTCCGGGGAGGGGTCCAACTATGGCTACACCTTC
CASSGEGSNYGYTF
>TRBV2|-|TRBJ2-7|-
TGTGCCAGCACTCACCTCGCCACTTATCCCGAGCAGTACTTC
CASTHLATYPEQYF
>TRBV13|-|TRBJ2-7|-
TGTGCCAGCAGCTTTAGGACAGGACTAGTATGGGAGCAGTACTTC
CASSFRTGLVWEQYF
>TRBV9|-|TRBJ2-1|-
TGTGCCAGCAGCGTAGAATATGGGGGAGCCTCCTACAATGAGCAGTTCTTC
CASSVEYGGASYNEQFF
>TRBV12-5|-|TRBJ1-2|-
TGTGCTAGTGGTTTCTCGGGTGCTAACTATGGCTACACCTTC
CASGFSGANYGYTF
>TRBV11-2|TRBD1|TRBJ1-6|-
TGTGCCAGCAGCTCCGTAGGGGACAGGGCTAATTCACCCCTCCACTTT
CASSSVGDRANSPLHF
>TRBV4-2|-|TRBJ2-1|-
TGTGCCAGCAGCCAAGTAGCGACCAATGAGCAGTTCTTC
CASSQVATNEQFF
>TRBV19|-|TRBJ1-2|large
TGTGCCAGTAGTATTCCGGCAGGAAACTATGGCTACACCTTC
CASSIPAGNYGYTF
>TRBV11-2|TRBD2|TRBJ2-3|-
TGTGCCAGCAGCTTAGAGGGACTAGCGGGTAGCACAGATACGCAGTATTTT
CASSLEGLAGSTDTQYF
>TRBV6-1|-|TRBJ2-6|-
TGTGCCAGCAGTGAAACTGGGTCTGGGGCCAACGTCCTGACTTTC
CASSETGSGANVLTF
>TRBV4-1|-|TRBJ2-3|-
TGCGCCAGCAGCCAAGAGGGGGGAGCAGATACGCAGTATTTT
CASSQEGGADTQYF
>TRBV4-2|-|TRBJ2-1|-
TGTGCCAGCAGTTTTACAGGGGAGGGCTACAATGAGCAGTTCTTC
CASSFTGEGYNEQFF
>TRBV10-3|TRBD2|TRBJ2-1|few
TGTGCCATCAGTACCCCAGGGCTAGCGGGAGGTGAGCAGTTCTTC
CAISTPGLAGGEQFF
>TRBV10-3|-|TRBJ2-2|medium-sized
TGTGCCATCAATGGGGACATAGGGACCGGGGAGCTGTTTTTT
CAINGDIGTGELFF
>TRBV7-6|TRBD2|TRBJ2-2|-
TGTGCCAGCAGCTTACCGACGCTCTTCCTAGCGGGAGGTCTAAACACCGGGGAGCTGTTTTTT
CASSLPTLFLAGGLNTGELFF
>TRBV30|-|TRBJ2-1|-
TGTGCCTATTCCGGGAGCAATGAGCAGTTCTTC
CAYSGSNEQFF
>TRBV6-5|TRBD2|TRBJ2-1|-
TGTGCCAGCACCCACGGGGGGGCGAATGAGCAGTTCTTC
CASTHGGANEQFF
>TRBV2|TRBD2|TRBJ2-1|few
TGTGCCAGCAGTTTTTCCCCGGCTAGCGGGAGCTCCTACAATGAGCAGTTCTTC
CASSFSPASGSSYNEQFF
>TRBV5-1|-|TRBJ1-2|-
TGCGCCAGCAGCTTGGTTCGACAGGATGGCTACACCTTC
CASSLVRQDGYTF
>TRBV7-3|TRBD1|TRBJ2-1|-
TGTGCCAGCAGCAACGTAACCGGGACAGGGATCAATGAGCAGTTCTTC
CASSNVTGTGINEQFF
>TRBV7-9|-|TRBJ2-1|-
TGTGCCAGCAGCTTGGGGGCCAATGAGCAGTTCTTC
CASSLGANEQFF
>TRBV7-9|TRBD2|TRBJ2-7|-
TGTGCCAGCAGCTTAGCGCTCCGGGAGGCCCCCTACGAGCAGTACTTC
CASSLALREAPYEQYF
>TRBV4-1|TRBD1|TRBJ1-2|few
TGCGCCAGCAGCCAGGGGGGCGGGACAGGGCCTACGGAGGGCTACACCTTC
CASSQGGGTGPTEGYTF
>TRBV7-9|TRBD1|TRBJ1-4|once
TGTGCCAGCAGCTCCACAGGGGACGAAAAACTGTTTTTT
CASSSTGDEKLFF
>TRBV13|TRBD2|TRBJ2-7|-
TGTGCCAGCAGTTCACCGGGGGCTAGCGGGGAGTTCTACGAGCAGTACTTC
CASSSPGASGEFYEQYF
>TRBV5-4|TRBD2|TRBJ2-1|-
TGTGCCAGCAGCCCCACTAGCGGGACAGGCCATGAGCAGTTCTTC
CASSPTSGTGHEQFF